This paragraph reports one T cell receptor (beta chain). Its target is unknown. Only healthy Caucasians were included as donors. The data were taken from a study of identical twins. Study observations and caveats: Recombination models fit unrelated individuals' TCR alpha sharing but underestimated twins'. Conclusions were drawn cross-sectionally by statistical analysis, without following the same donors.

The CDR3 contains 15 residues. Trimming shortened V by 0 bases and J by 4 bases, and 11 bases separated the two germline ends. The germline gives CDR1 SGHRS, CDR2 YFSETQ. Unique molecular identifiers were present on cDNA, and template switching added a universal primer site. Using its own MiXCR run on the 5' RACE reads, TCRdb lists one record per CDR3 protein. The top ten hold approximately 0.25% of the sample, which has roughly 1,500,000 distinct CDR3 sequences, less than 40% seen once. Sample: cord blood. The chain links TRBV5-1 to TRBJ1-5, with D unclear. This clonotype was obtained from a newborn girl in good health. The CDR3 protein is CASSLGGDRNQPQHF. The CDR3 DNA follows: TGCGCCAGCAGCTTGGGCGGGGATAGGAATCAGCCCCAGCATTTT.